A single sample gave rise to the 18 T cell receptor beta chains below, sequenced in a study of blood T cell repertoires in COVID-19. Sequencing used immunoSEQ multiplex PCR; TCRdb keeps in-frame clones, though not all of them. The table lists approximately 260,000 clones, roughly 84% of them singletons. The sequenced sample was peripheral blood. These receptors all come from a woman aged 40 to 49 with active or convalescent COVID-19.

The genes are TRBV5-1 and TRBJ2-3; 11 bases match TRBD2. In germline, CDR1 is SGHRS, CDR2 YFSETQ. The CDR3 contains 20 residues. The V and J ends lost 4 bases and 1 base, in that order; junction bases with no gene match: 17. CDR3 bases: TGCGCCAGCAGCCCATCCCTAGCGGGGGGACCTATTACTCGCACAGATACGCAGTATTTT. Its translation is CASSPSLAGGPITRTDTQYF.

This clone showed up just once. CDR3 sequence reads: CATSRDGARQGAGSTDTQYF. In DNA form, the CDR3 reads TGTGCCACCAGCAGAGATGGTGCGAGACAGGGGGCTGGTAGCACAGATACGCAGTATTTT. This chain links TRBV15 with TRBJ2-3, with 10 positions matching TRBD1. Germline V CDR1 and CDR2: LNHNV, YYDKDF (reference sequence). CDR3 size: 20 residues. The trim removed 0 bases at V and 0 bases at J, leaving 12 bases unmatched.

The chain couples TRBV6-1 to TRBJ1-2; 8 bases are a match to TRBD1. With V trimmed by 0 bases and J by 4 bases, 4 bases remained unmatched. Germline assignment: CDR1 MNHNS and CDR2 SASEGT. CDR3 length: 15 amino acids. The CDR3 loop is CASSEASGGGYGYTF. The CDR3 region has the DNA TGTGCCAGCAGTGAAGCTTCAGGGGGCGGCTATGGCTACACCTTC.

The chain combines TRBV30 with TRBJ2-5, with 9 bases that match TRBD2. V shed 0 bases and J 4 bases; nucleotides not matched to a gene: 6. Germline assignment: CDR1 GTSNPN and CDR2 SVGIG (reference sequence). The CDR3 has 15 residues. In DNA form, the CDR3 reads TGTGCCTGGAGTGTGGGCGGGGGGGTATTAGAGACCCAGTACTTC. This gives the protein CAWSVGGGVLETQYF.

J is TRBJ2-5 and V is TRBV13; no reliable D call. Trimming shortened V by 6 bases and J by 5 bases, and 13 bases separated the two germline ends. The germline gives CDR1 PRHDT, CDR2 FYEKMQ (reference sequence). CDR3 length: 13 amino acids. This chain's CDR3 is CASRLSIRETQYF. CDR3 nucleotide sequence: TGTGCCAGCAGACTGAGTATTCGGGAGACCCAGTACTTC.

The genes are TRBV5-1 and TRBJ1-4; D unresolved. CDR3 length: 15 residues. Per germline, CDR1 SGHRS and CDR2 YFSETQ. Trimming left V 3 bases short and J 0 bases short, with 9 bases between. CDR3: CASSSSRATNEKLFF. The CDR3 nucleotides read TGCGCCAGCAGCTCGAGTCGCGCAACTAATGAAAAACTGTTTTTT.

V gene TRBV5-6 combines with J gene TRBJ1-1; 9 bases line up with TRBD1. CDR3 length equals 13 residues. V lost 5 bases, J lost 5 bases, and 4 bases stayed unmatched. Germline V CDR1 and CDR2: SGHDT, YYEEEE. The CDR3 protein is CASSQTGGTEAFF. The CDR3 nucleotides read TGTGCCAGCAGTCAGACAGGGGGGACTGAAGCTTTCTTT.

V usage is TRBV6-5 and J usage is TRBJ1-1, with 7 bases identical to TRBD1. Trimming cost V 6 bases and J 1 base; bases outside gene matches: 8. Germline V CDR1 and CDR2: MNHEY, SVGAGI. The CDR3 is 15 amino acids. CDR3 DNA sequence: TGTGCCAGCAGCCGGAGATCAGGGGGGAACACTGAAGCTTTCTTT. Translation: CASSRRSGGNTEAFF.

The J gene is TRBJ2-2, the V gene TRBV5-4, with 9 bases that match TRBD1. Trimming took 0 bases from V and 1 from J; bases not matched to a gene: 7. Germline V gene lookup returns CDR1 SGHNT and CDR2 YYREEE (reference sequence). The CDR3 has 18 amino acids. Here the CDR3 DNA reads TGTGCCAGCAGCTTGGCGAGGGCGGGACAGGGGAACACCGGGGAGCTGTTTTTT. Protein sequence: CASSLARAGQGNTGELFF.

The rearrangement uses TRBV7-8 and TRBJ1-1, with TRBD1 as a possible D gene (6 bases). The CDR3 contains 17 residues. CDR1 SGHVS and CDR2 FQNEAQ come from the germline V gene. Trimming removed 2 bases from V and 0 bases from J, with 16 bases in between. This CDR3 reads CASSLFVGAGVNTEAFF. In DNA form, the CDR3 reads TGTGCCAGCAGCTTATTCGTGGGGGCAGGGGTGAACACTGAAGCTTTCTTT.

This clone was seen many times. The chain carries TRBV4-2 and TRBJ2-3, with 10 bases identical to TRBD2. V was clipped by 0 bases and J by 9 bases; unmatched bases: 9. Per the germline V gene, CDR1 is LGHNA and CDR2 is YNFKEQ. This CDR3 contains 16 residues. The CDR3 sequence is CASSQEAGGLGDTQYF. The CDR3 coding sequence is TGTGCCAGCAGCCAAGAAGCGGGGGGGCTTGGGGACACGCAGTATTTT.

V and J are TRBV30 and TRBJ1-2; tentative D call: TRBD1 (5 bases). Germline V gives CDR1 GTSNPN, CDR2 SVGIG (reference sequence). The length of the CDR3 is 14 residues. V lost 2 bases and J 2 bases, leaving 12 bases between the germline ends. The CDR3 loop is CAWSLRGSNYGYTF. The CDR3 DNA is TGTGCCTGGAGTTTAAGGGGATCCAACTATGGCTACACCTTC. Drawing the rest from reference TRBV30 and TRBJ1-2, the complete variable domain is SQTIHQWPATLVQPVGSPLSLECTVEGTSNPNLYWYRQAAGRGLQLLFYSVGIGQISSEVPQNLSASRPQDRQFILSSKKLLLSDSGFYLCAWSLRGSNYGYTFGSGTRLTVV.

Here the CDR3 DNA reads TGTGCCAGCAGCGTAGCACCAGGGCGGGGCACTGAAGCTTTCTTT. This gives the protein CASSVAPGRGTEAFF. The chain is built from TRBV9 and TRBJ1-1, with D possibly TRBD1 on 5 matching bases. The CDR3 has 15 residues. Trimming shortened V by 0 bases and J by 4 bases, and 13 bases separated the two germline ends. Per germline, CDR1 SGDLS and CDR2 YYNGEE.

The V gene is TRBV10-3, the J gene TRBJ2-3, with D possibly being TRBD2 (6 bases). Germline V lookup: CDR1 ENHRY, CDR2 SYGVKD. With 7 bases removed from V and 0 bases from J, the gap between germline ends came to 11 bases. The CDR3 runs to 14 residues. The CDR3, as DNA: TGTGCCATCATGGAGGGGCCGAGCACAGATACGCAGTATTTT. Its translation: CAIMEGPSTDTQYF.

This clone was counted between two and nine times. CDR3 protein: CASSPHLAGYSDTQYF. Here the CDR3 DNA reads TGTGCCAGCAGCCCCCATCTAGCGGGGTATTCAGATACGCAGTATTTT. The rearrangement joins TRBV3-1 (or the pseudogene TRBV3-2) to TRBJ2-3; 9 bases are shared with TRBD2. Trimming at V came to 4 bases and at J to 4 bases, leaving 9 bases not matched to a gene. Per the germline V gene, CDR1 is LGHDT and CDR2 is YNNKEL (reference sequence). The CDR3 is 16 amino acids.

In this sample, this clone turned up a few times. V usage is TRBV18 and J usage is TRBJ1-2, with D possibly being TRBD1 (6 bases). CDR3 length equals 18 residues. With 1 base removed from V and 5 bases from J, the gap between germline ends came to 23 bases. Germline V gene lookup returns CDR1 KGHSH and CDR2 LQKENI. CDR3 sequence (DNA): TGTGCCAGCTCACCACGGCCTACAGGGTTAAGCAATAAGTATGGCTACACCTTC. Its protein is CASSPRPTGLSNKYGYTF.

The rearrangement uses TRBV9 and TRBJ2-2; 7 bases agree with TRBD1. In germline, CDR1 is SGDLS, CDR2 YYNGEE. This CDR3 has 13 amino acids. Unmatched junction bases numbered 5, after V lost 5 bases and J lost 7 bases. The CDR3 coding sequence is TGTGCCAGCAGGCAGACAGGGATCGGGGAGCTGTTTTTT. Its translation is CASRQTGIGELFF. Full variable domain (remainder filled in from reference TRBV9 and TRBJ2-2): DSGVTQTPKHLITATGQRVTLRCSPRSGDLSVYWYQQSLDQGLQFLIQYYNGEERAKGNILERFSAQQFPDLHSELNLSSLELGDSALYFCASRQTGIGELFFGEGSRLTVL.

The chain recombines TRBV6-5 with TRBJ1-2; D is ambiguous. Germline CDR1 and CDR2: MNHEY and SVGAGI. CDR3 size: 12 residues. V lost 7 bases and J 6 bases, leaving 12 bases between the germline ends. The CDR3 sequence: CASTPRADGYTF. For the CDR3, the DNA is TGTGCCAGCACCCCGAGGGCGGATGGCTACACCTTC.